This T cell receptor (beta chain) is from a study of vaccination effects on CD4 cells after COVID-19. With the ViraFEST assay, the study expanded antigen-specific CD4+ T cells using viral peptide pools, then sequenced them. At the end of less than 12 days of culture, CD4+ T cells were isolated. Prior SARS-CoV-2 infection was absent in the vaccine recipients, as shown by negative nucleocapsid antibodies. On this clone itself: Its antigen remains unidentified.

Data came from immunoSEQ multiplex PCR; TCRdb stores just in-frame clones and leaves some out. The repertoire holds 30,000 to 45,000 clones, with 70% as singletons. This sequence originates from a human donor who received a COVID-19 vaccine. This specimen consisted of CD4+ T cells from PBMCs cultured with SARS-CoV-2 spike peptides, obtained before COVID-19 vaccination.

The CDR3 loop reads CASSTRGEETQYF. In DNA form, the CDR3 reads TGTGCCAGCAGTACCCGCGGGGAGGAGACCCAGTACTTC. The J gene is TRBJ2-5, the V gene TRBV12-3 or TRBV12-4; D possibly corresponds to TRBD2 (6 bases). The CDR3 consists of 13 residues. V shed 5 bases and J shed 5 bases, with 12 bases lying between them.